This TCR beta chain was profiled in a study of blood T cell repertoires in COVID-19. Study details: Some COVID-19 samples were acute and others convalescent; all came from the United States, Italy and Spain. From T cells, B-cell-depleted T cells, or PBMCs came the material, which was cDNA or gDNA.

Patients at the Seattle site were enrolled during active infection and followed longitudinally. Authors' analysis steps: Amplification of reference gene primers provided the estimated nucleated cell counts. Profiled with immunoSEQ multiplex PCR; TCRdb holds only in-frame clones, not every one. That table furnishes V, J and clone size, whereas the DNA furnished D and trimming. The sample lists about 530,000 clones; 85% to 90% were seen once. The receptor was isolated from a woman aged 50 to 60 with COVID-19, enrolled during active disease. The specimen was peripheral blood.

CDR3 sequence reads: CASSFGRVGVQDNEQFF. The CDR3 DNA follows: TGTGCCAGCAGCTTTGGGAGGGTGGGGGTTCAAGACAATGAGCAGTTCTTC. This chain links TRBV5-6 with TRBJ2-1; 7 positions match TRBD2. Germline trimming cut 2 bases from V and 5 bases from J; bases unmatched to any gene: 13. The length of the CDR3 is 17 residues. Germline V CDR1 and CDR2: SGHDT, YYEEEE.